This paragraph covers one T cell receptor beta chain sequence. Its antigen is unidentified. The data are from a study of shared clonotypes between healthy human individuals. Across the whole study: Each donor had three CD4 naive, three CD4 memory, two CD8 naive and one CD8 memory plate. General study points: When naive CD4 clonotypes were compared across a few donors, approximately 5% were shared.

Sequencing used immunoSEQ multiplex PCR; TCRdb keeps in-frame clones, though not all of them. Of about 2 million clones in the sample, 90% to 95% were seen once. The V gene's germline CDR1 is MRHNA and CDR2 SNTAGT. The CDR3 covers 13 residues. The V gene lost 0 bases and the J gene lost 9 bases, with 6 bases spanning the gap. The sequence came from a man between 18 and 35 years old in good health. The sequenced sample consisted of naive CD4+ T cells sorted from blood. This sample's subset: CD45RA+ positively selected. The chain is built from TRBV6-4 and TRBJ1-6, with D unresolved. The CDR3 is CASSDSEGSPLHF. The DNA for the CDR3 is TGTGCCAGCAGTGACTCGGAGGGTTCACCCCTCCACTTT.